The T cell receptor (beta chain) under discussion was sequenced for a study of shared clonotypes between healthy human individuals (dated by TCRdb to 2019 to 2021). The study in broad terms: The cohort comprised a couple of women and a few men aged 18 to 49 years. For each donor, three plates each were used for CD4 naive and CD4 memory, two plates were used for CD8 naive, and one plate was used for CD8 memory. To estimate repertoire size and how much clonotypes are shared between individuals, the study performed deep sequencing of blood TCR repertoires from roughly five healthy adults. Different laboratories and diverse techniques were used to prepare libraries and sequence TCR repertoires, to increase sequencing depth and limit assay-specific biases. Between about 0.8 and 9 billion PBMCs per donor were obtained by leukapheresis. The study at large found these results: Clonotypes shared by all four sorted-subset donors showed higher generation probabilities than non-shared clonotypes. Naive subsets generally had larger estimated clonotype richness than memory subsets. The small number of donors limited the genetic and exposure-history diversity represented. Across a handful of donors, approximately 5% of naive CD4, approximately 3.6% of naive CD8, roughly 2.3% of memory CD4, and under 0.45% of memory CD8 clonotypes were shared. Incomplete sequencing was indicated by rarefaction of sorted-subset datasets, despite the large sequencing depth. Pairwise subsampling indicated that sequencing depth was expected to affect the degree of clonotype sharing among donors. Only blood was sampled, and tissue TCR repertoires likely differ from those in blood.

Regarding this clone: Its cognate antigen has yet to be identified. No base-level quality is on record; no much larger clone is a single base apart.

Healthy HIV-negative adults with no recently reported acute infections or vaccinations were included as donors. All donors were Caucasian adults living in Nashville, Tennessee, USA. CD8 memory samples consisted of magnetically selected CD45RO+ cells combined with CCR7-negative CD45RA+ effector memory (TemRA) cells. Blood was collected by leukapheresis, and PBMCs were isolated by Ficoll-Histopaque density gradient centrifugation and then cryopreserved in liquid nitrogen vapor phase. Analytical flow cytometry was used to check the purity and quantity of every magnetically sorted T cell population. From each sorted fraction, genomic DNA was isolated and quantified by UV absorbance on a Nanodrop 2000c. Using the deep immunoSEQ assay, multiplex PCR amplified TCR CDR3 regions from genomic DNA. Extracted genomic DNA from each cell subset was spread evenly across all wells of several immunoSEQ 96-well plates, with each plate serving as a replicate. Each replicate PCR for sorted subsets received around 210 ng genomic DNA, equal to 30,000 or so T cell genomes. The purified libraries were quantified using a Qubit 3.0 fluorometer, sized with a Bioanalyzer 2100, and then quantified again using the KAPA Library Quantification kit. Each immunoSEQ 96-well plate was sequenced on its own single-read 150-cycle Illumina NextSeq 550 flow cell. On the authors' methods: Because the immunoSEQ output included only junctional sequences and no quality scores, the filtering could not be the same as the filtering used for full-length reads. To assign V/J genes and CDR3, sequences were annotated using PyIR, a Python wrapper for IgBLAST v1.9, with IMGT germline references. Any read was removed if the V/J assignment was weak (E-value above 1e-6), the CDR3 was missing, or the read contained stop codons, out-of-frame junctions, or ambiguous translated residues. A V3J clonotype was defined by an identical inferred V gene, J gene, and CDR3 amino acid sequence. To compute the percentage overlap between repertoires, the number of shared unique clonotypes was divided by the size of the smaller repertoire. Three approaches were used to assess repertoire richness: RTK rarefaction, the Chao1 estimator, and Recon v2.1 estimates of unobserved clonotypes. Generation probabilities for all TCRbeta clonotypes obtained by the gDNA method from a few donors were computed using OLGA. TCRdb took this table from immuneACCESS and kept in-frame rearrangements with V and J called. Such tables lack part of the clones; where checked against another copy, unresolved V genes explain under half of the gap, and the rest is unexplained. The V and J calls and the clone size are those of that table, but D and trimming were determined from the DNA. The sample contains over 95,000 clones, 65% to 75% of them found a single time. The top ten clones comprise around 23% of the sample.

The CDR3 runs 17 amino acids, cysteine and phenylalanine included. Left in the record is the CDR3 DNA by itself, 51 bases read in frame from the first base. V is cut back by 5 bases and J by 0 bases, with 5 bases in the junction unmatched. CDR1 and CDR2 (SGHVS, FNYEAQ) derive from the germline V gene. The chain employs TRBV7-6 and TRBJ2-1, with 12 central nucleotides matching TRBD2. The receptor's source is a woman in her 30s in good health. The source material was memory CD8+ T cells sorted from blood. What the cell subset or site label conveys for this sample: CD45RO+ cells pooled with CCR7-negative TemRA cells. The bases read TGTGCCAGCAGCCCATTGACTAGCGGGAGCTCCTACAATGAGCAGTTCTTC. Its translation reads: CASSPLTSGSSYNEQFF.